This T cell receptor beta chain was found in a study of prognosis after radiotherapy for stage I lung cancer. Study-wide findings and caveats: A fall in unique TCR clone counts followed stereotactic body radiation therapy, with medians of roughly 10,000 versus 7,000.

This clonotype occurred many times. Its antigen remains unknown. V lost 8 bases, J lost 4 bases, and 6 bases stayed unmatched. The CDR3 runs 14 residues. Germline CDR1 is LNHDA and CDR2 is SQIVND (reference sequence). Amplification of the TCR beta CDR3 (from genomic DNA) was done by two-round multiplex PCR. Primers specific to each TRBV and TRBJ gene were used in first-round PCR. TCRdb reanalysed the multiplex PCR reads using MiXCR and keeps one entry per CDR3 protein. Of roughly 30,000 distinct CDR3 sequences detected, approximately 35% appear once; the ten largest clones hold roughly 27%. This receptor was identified in a donor over 45 with non-small cell lung cancer. The sequencing here drew on PBMCs, taken before or after stereotactic body radiation therapy (not recorded which). The rearrangement joins TRBV19 to TRBJ1-4; 8 bases fit TRBD1. The CDR3 region is CASSDRGGNEKLFF. The CDR3 DNA follows: TGTGCCAGTTCTGACAGGGGAGGTAATGAAAAACTGTTTTTT.